The entry that follows covers one T cell receptor beta chain sequence. The antigen remains undetermined. The sample comes from a study of cytomegalovirus exposure and HLA in healthy donors. General study points: Associated with cytomegalovirus, according to the listing, were fewer than 200 TCR beta chains. In a later analysis, across HLA loci, associated TCR counts were highest for DRB1, lowest for HLA-C. Per a later analysis, HLA-associated TCR beta chains showed more clonal expansion than other, equally common TCR beta chains.

V was trimmed by 1 base and J by 1 base, leaving 17 bases between them. Germline V gene data show CDR1 as MGHRA and CDR2 as YSYEKL. CDR3 length: 18 residues. 13 Jbeta primers and 60 Vbeta primers were used for the PCR. Using immunoSEQ multiplex PCR, the repertoire was profiled, and TCRdb retains in-frame clones only, with some absent. This table has a few hundred thousand clones, 80% appearing once. When sampled, the donors appeared nominally healthy, though they likely had unrecorded immune exposures. The sample taken for sequencing was PBMCs. The receptor was isolated from a girl aged 2-10 years in good health and CMV-seronegative. The chain uses TRBV4-1 and TRBJ1-5, with a possible D match to TRBD1 (5 bases). CDR3 DNA sequence: TGCGCCAGCAGCCAAGTCCCATCCGCAGGGATCAGCAATCAGCCCCAGCATTTT. Residues: CASSQVPSAGISNQPQHF.